Following are 14 T cell receptor beta chains from one sample sequenced in a study of cytomegalovirus exposure and HLA in healthy donors. PCR primers comprised 60 Vbeta and 13 Jbeta primers. Sequencing used immunoSEQ multiplex PCR; TCRdb keeps in-frame clones, though not all of them. The repertoire has over 120,000 clones, around 80% of them found once; the top ten carry roughly 2.9%. The sequenced sample consisted of PBMCs. These receptors were obtained from a woman aged 25 to 39 in good health and CMV-seronegative.

The chain couples TRBV19 to TRBJ2-7, with TRBD1 as a possible D gene (6 bases). The V gene's germline CDR1 is LNHDA and CDR2 SQIVND (reference sequence). V was shortened by 3 bases and J by 4 bases, with 10 bases between the two germline ends. This CDR3 has 13 residues. The CDR3 protein is CASSIQQGYEQYF. The CDR3, as DNA: TGTGCCAGTAGTATTCAACAGGGTTACGAGCAGTACTTC.

Details on this clone: The same CDR3 also results from other DNA sequences found in this sample. The gene calls are TRBV19 and TRBJ2-2; no reliable D call. The CDR3 is made up of 12 amino acids. Germline lookup yields CDR1 LNHDA and CDR2 SQIVND (reference sequence). Trimming removed 6 bases at V and 2 bases at J, with 4 bases between. The CDR3 sequence is CASSLNTGELFF. CDR3 nucleotides: TGTGCCAGTAGCCTTAACACCGGGGAGCTGTTTTTT.

This sequence joins TRBV10-2 and TRBJ2-3, with D maybe TRBD1 (5 bases). Germline V gene lookup returns CDR1 WSHSY and CDR2 SAAADI. This CDR3 contains 12 residues. Trimming left V 6 bases short and J 5 bases short, with 9 bases between. This CDR3 is CASSPDRDTQYF. The CDR3 nucleotides are TGCGCCAGCAGCCCTGACAGAGATACGCAGTATTTT.

The chain employs TRBV27 and TRBJ1-1; tentative D call: TRBD1 (5 bases). The germline V and J ends were trimmed by 1 base and 0 bases, with 15 bases remaining between them. CDR3 length equals 17 residues. CDR1 MNHEY and CDR2 SMNVEV come from the germline V gene (reference sequence). The CDR3 nucleotides are TGTGCCAGCAGTTTATATGCCTCTAAGGGGATGAACACTGAAGCTTTCTTT. Translation: CASSLYASKGMNTEAFF.

The sample holds one count of this clone. The rearrangement links TRBV7-8 to TRBJ2-1, with TRBD2 matching 11 bases. V dropped 5 bases and J dropped 5; count of bases not matched to a gene: 8. Germline V gene lookup returns CDR1 SGHVS and CDR2 FQNEAQ. This CDR3 comprises 16 residues. DNA of the CDR3: TGTGCCAGCAGCACCATAGCGGGGGGGCCGAACAATGAGCAGTTCTTC. It translates to CASSTIAGGPNNEQFF.

The genes are TRBV30 and TRBJ1-1; 8 bases are a match to TRBD1. Germline CDR1 reads GTSNPN; CDR2 reads SVGIG (reference sequence). The J segment lost 1 base and the V segment lost 6 bases, leaving 4 bases of the junction unmatched. This CDR3 contains 13 residues. This CDR3 is CACRQGANTEAFF. The DNA of the CDR3 is TGTGCCTGCCGCCAGGGGGCGAACACTGAAGCTTTCTTT.

The chain is built from TRBV27 and TRBJ2-2; D remains unclear. Trimming stripped 9 bases from V and 5 bases from J, with 16 bases between. CDR1 is MNHEY, CDR2 SMNVEV, per germline (reference sequence). The CDR3 covers 14 residues. CDR3 sequence (DNA): TGTGCCAGTTGCATGAGGCGAGCGACCGGGGAGCTGTTTTTT. Protein sequence: CASCMRRATGELFF.

The chain is built from TRBV28 and TRBJ2-7, with TRBD1 matching 8 bases. This CDR3 spans 12 amino acids. The trim removed 3 bases at V and 5 bases at J, leaving 0 bases unmatched. Germline values: CDR1 MDHEN, CDR2 SYDVKM. The DNA of the CDR3 is TGTGCCAGCAGTTTCAGGGGGCACGAGCAGTACTTC. It encodes CASSFRGHEQYF.

V is TRBV28 and J is TRBJ1-2, with TRBD1 matching 10 bases. Germline CDR1 and CDR2: MDHEN and SYDVKM. The J segment lost 4 bases and the V segment lost 6 bases, leaving 8 bases of the junction unmatched. CDR3 size: 15 residues. The CDR3 protein is CASRGGTGDTYGYTF. The CDR3 DNA sequence: TGTGCCAGCAGAGGCGGGACAGGGGATACCTATGGCTACACCTTC.

The chain recombines TRBV27 with TRBJ1-4; TRBD1 is a possible D gene (5 bases). Per the germline V gene, CDR1 is MNHEY and CDR2 is SMNVEV (reference sequence). The CDR3 is 16 amino acids. V dropped 6 bases and J dropped 8 bases, with 22 bases sitting between them. The CDR3 reads CASSPKGVSAGEKLFF. As DNA, the CDR3 is TGTGCCAGCAGCCCTAAAGGGGTCTCCGCGGGGGAAAAACTGTTTTTT.

V gene TRBV5-1 combines with J gene TRBJ1-3, with a tentative D call TRBD1 (5 bases). Germline lookup yields CDR1 SGHRS and CDR2 YFSETQ. Between the trimmed V and J ends, which lost 0 bases and 8 bases, there was a span of 12 bases. CDR3 length equals 14 residues. CDR3 bases: TGCGCCAGCAGCTTGGGCGGGGTACAGGACACCATATATTTT. It encodes CASSLGGVQDTIYF.

The chain couples TRBV10-3 to TRBJ2-7; 7 nucleotides match TRBD2. Germline assignment: CDR1 ENHRY and CDR2 SYGVKD. Trimming at V came to 4 bases and at J to 3 bases, leaving 9 bases not matched to a gene. This CDR3 is 15 amino acids long. The CDR3 region is CAISGGAGEVYEQYF. The CDR3 nucleotides read TGTGCCATCAGTGGCGGCGCGGGAGAGGTCTACGAGCAGTACTTC.

The chain is built from TRBV5-1 and TRBJ2-7; TRBD1 agrees at 9 bases. Germline loops: CDR1 SGHRS, CDR2 YFSETQ. J gave up 5 bases and V 4 bases, and 7 bases lay outside the gene matches. There are 14 residues in the CDR3. The CDR3 sequence: CASSPGTGRDEQYF. The CDR3 coding sequence is TGCGCCAGCAGCCCCGGGACAGGGAGAGACGAGCAGTACTTC.

V gene TRBV7-9 combines with J gene TRBJ1-4, with a possible D match to TRBD1 (5 bases). This CDR3 has 16 amino acids. V was shortened by 5 bases and J by 8 bases, with 21 bases between the two germline ends. Germline CDR1 is SEHNR and CDR2 is FQNEAQ (reference sequence). The CDR3 here is CASSQMTEPNGEKLFF. Written as DNA, the CDR3 is TGTGCCAGCAGCCAGATGACAGAGCCGAACGGGGAAAAACTGTTTTTT. Together with reference TRBV7-9 and TRBJ1-4, the CDR3 gives the full variable domain: DTGVSQNPRHKITKRGQNVTFRCDPISEHNRLYWYRQTLGQGPEFLTYFQNEAQLEKSRLLSDRFSAERPKGSFSTLEIQRTEQGDSAMYLCASSQMTEPNGEKLFFGSGTQLSVL.